This TCR beta chain was observed in a study of blood T cell repertoires in COVID-19. Study-level background: Whether acute or convalescent, the COVID-19 samples came from the United States, Italy and Spain. PBMCs, B-cell-depleted T cells, or T cells provided the cDNA or gDNA that made up the material.

Between the trimmed V and J ends, which lost 9 bases and 5 bases, there was a span of 13 bases. The CDR3 has 12 amino acids. Germline V gives CDR1 LGHDT, CDR2 YNNKEL (reference sequence). Authors' analysis steps: Quantification of nucleated cells was approximated via reference gene primer amplification. Measured with immunoSEQ multiplex PCR; TCRdb has only the in-frame clones, and not every one. For V, J and clone size, that table is used; D and trimming come from the DNA. Of around 180,000 clones listed, 80% to 90% are singletons. Sequencing used peripheral blood. The clonotype comes from a man aged 55 to 70 with acute or convalescent COVID-19. The rearrangement links TRBV3-1 (or the pseudogene TRBV3-2) to TRBJ2-5; the D is unclear. DNA of the CDR3: TGTGCCAGTAACTCGCAAACTGAGACCCAGTACTTC. This gives the protein CASNSQTETQYF.